This T cell receptor (beta chain) was identified during a study of shared clonotypes between healthy human individuals. About the study: Each donor contributed plates that comprised three CD4 naive, three CD4 memory, two CD8 naive and one CD8 memory.

V trimming: 4 bases; J trimming: 1 base; junction bases outside the gene matches: 3. The CDR3 runs to 16 residues. In germline, CDR1 is SGHRS, CDR2 YFSETQ. TCRdb's copy holds only in-frame clones and misses some; the assay was immunoSEQ multiplex PCR. Among about 680,000 clones listed, approximately 79% were seen once. Material for sequencing was memory CD4+ T cells sorted from blood. Subset: CD45RA-negative fraction. The TCR sequence derives from a woman aged 25 to 39 in good health. The chain has TRBV5-1 and TRBJ2-2, with 11 bases fitting TRBD2. The CDR3 region has the DNA TGCGCCAGCAGCGGGACTAGCGGATGGAACACCGGGGAGCTGTTTTTT. It yields the protein CASSGTSGWNTGELFF.